This T cell receptor beta chain was retrieved from a study of CD8 T cells in Susac syndrome. General observations from the study: The study's TCR sequencing and HLA analysis drew on a certain number of individuals. That number was acknowledged as relatively small.

TCR beta from blood CD8+ and CD4+ T cells was sequenced. Stable or active relapsing-remitting multiple sclerosis, untreated and meeting revised McDonald criteria, defined the controls. Worth noting for this clonotype: The antigen remains undetermined.

The RNA, about 0.5 to 1 ug, was put through reverse transcription using random hexamers. Each CDR3 protein is one row after TCRdb ran MiXCR on the immunoSEQ multiplex PCR reads. This sample yields about 280,000 distinct CDR3 sequences, of which about 88% are seen a single time; about 0.11% belongs to the top ten. The receptor's source is a human donor with multiple sclerosis. Sequencing was done on a sample of CD8+ T cells from PBMCs.

The CDR3 DNA reads as TGTGCCAGCAGCTTGGGCCGTGGGACTAGCGTAACCTACGAGCAGTACTTC. It encodes CASSLGRGTSVTYEQYF. The gene calls are TRBV5-4 and TRBJ2-7, with 10 bases that match TRBD2. The CDR3 runs 17 residues. With V trimmed by 0 bases and J by 2 bases, 8 bases remained unmatched. Per germline, CDR1 SGHNT and CDR2 YYREEE (reference sequence).